Below are 5 T cell receptor beta chains sequenced from a single sample in a study of T-cell reconstitution after alpha-beta-depleted transplantation in children. Unique molecular identifiers were incorporated into the prepared TCRbeta library. TCRdb re-analysed the PCR reads in MiXCR, keeping a single row per CDR3 protein. The sample lists under 850,000 distinct CDR3 sequences; around 12% were seen once. This specimen was PBMCs, taken before TCRalphabeta/CD19-depleted stem cell transplant. All receptors derive from a girl aged 2 to 10 with congenital amegakaryocytic thrombocytopenia, due to receive a stem cell transplant.

In this sample, this clonotype turned up once. The J gene is TRBJ1-4, the V gene TRBV12-3 or TRBV12-4; perhaps TRBD1 as D (6 bases). This CDR3 has 16 amino acids. Deletions cut 4 bases from V and 0 bases from J, with 12 bases between. The CDR3 bases are TGTGCCAGCAGTTCCACAGGGTCTGCAACTAATGAAAAACTGTTTTTT. Its protein product is CASSSTGSATNEKLFF.

In this sample, this clonotype turned up many times. This chain connects TRBV3-1 to TRBJ1-1, with D hard to call. In germline, CDR1 is LGHDT, CDR2 YNNKEL (reference sequence). CDR3 length: 13 amino acids. Trimming stripped 1 base from V and 4 bases from J, with 7 bases between. The CDR3 DNA is TGTGCCAGCAGCCAAGCGCATACCACTGAAGCTTTCTTT. It codes for CASSQAHTTEAFF.

This clonotype turned up a few times. CDR3 region: CASSFFRSEGHEQFF. CDR3 nucleotide sequence: TGTGCCAGCAGTTTCTTTCGTTCGGAGGGCCATGAGCAGTTCTTC. The chain carries TRBV28 and TRBJ2-1, with D perhaps matching TRBD2 (6 bases). The germline V gene encodes CDR1 MDHEN and CDR2 SYDVKM. This CDR3 comprises 15 residues. V lost 3 bases and J lost 8, with 17 bases in between.

This clonotype showed up many times. CDR3 residues: CASRQRASTDTQYF. The CDR3 nucleotides read TGCGCCAGCCGACAGCGTGCTAGCACAGATACGCAGTATTTT. This rearrangement joins TRBV5-1 to TRBJ2-3; D perhaps matches TRBD1 (5 bases). The germline V and J ends were trimmed by 7 bases and 0 bases, with 12 bases remaining between them. The CDR3 is 14 amino acids. The germline V gene has CDR1 SGHRS and CDR2 YFSETQ.

The rearrangement uses TRBV5-1 and TRBJ2-3; no definite D call. The germline V gene has CDR1 SGHRS and CDR2 YFSETQ. This CDR3 is built from 14 residues. Deletions cut 0 bases from V and 6 bases from J, with 11 bases between. CDR3 protein: CASSLELFSDTQYF. The DNA for the CDR3 is TGCGCCAGCAGCTTGGAACTTTTTTCGGATACGCAGTATTTT.